Below are 13 T cell receptor beta chains sequenced from a single sample in a study of cytomegalovirus exposure and HLA in healthy donors. This PCR relied on a set of 60 Vbeta primers and 13 Jbeta primers. Sequenced by immunoSEQ multiplex PCR; TCRdb stores in-frame clones only, minus some. The sample carries roughly 160,000 clones, almost 85% recorded once. The specimen sequenced was PBMCs. The receptors originated from a man in his thirties or forties in good health and CMV-seronegative.

V gene TRBV7-9 combines with J gene TRBJ2-1; 13 bases fit TRBD2. The CDR3 sequence is 16 residues long. V gave up 10 bases and J gave up 0 bases; unmatched junction bases: 6. The germline V gene has CDR1 SEHNR and CDR2 FQNEAQ (reference sequence). This CDR3 is CAMGLAGKSSYNEQFF. DNA for the CDR3: TGTGCCATGGGACTAGCGGGAAAGAGCTCCTACAATGAGCAGTTCTTC. Looking up the rest from reference TRBV7-9 and TRBJ2-1 gives the full variable domain: DTGVSQNPRHKITKRGQNVTFRCDPISEHNRLYWYRQTLGQGPEFLTYFQNEAQLEKSRLLSDRFSAERPKGSFSTLEIQRTEQGDSAMYLCAMGLAGKSSYNEQFFGPGTRLTVL.

This sequence joins TRBV28 and TRBJ2-5; tentatively, D is TRBD1 (6 bases). Germline CDR1 is MDHEN and CDR2 is SYDVKM. The CDR3 covers 12 residues. V gave up 7 bases and J gave up 6 bases, with 12 bases separating them. CDR3 sequence (DNA): TGTGCCAGCAAGGGGGTCCGACAGACCCAGTACTTC. Amino acid sequence: CASKGVRQTQYF. The full variable domain, with the rest looked up from reference TRBV28 and TRBJ2-5, is DVKVTQSSRYLVKRTGEKVFLECVQDMDHENMFWYRQDPGLGLRLIYFSYDVKMKEKGDIPEGYSVSREKKERFSLILESASTNQTSMYLCASKGVRQTQYFGPGTRLLVL.

The CDR3 sequence: CASSYSGQGTHTIYF. The CDR3 DNA sequence: TGTGCCAGCAGTTACTCGGGACAGGGGACTCACACCATATATTTT. V is TRBV6-6 and J is TRBJ1-3, with TRBD1 identical over 10 bases. The germline V gene has CDR1 MNHNY and CDR2 SVGAGI (reference sequence). The V gene end was trimmed by 0 bases and the J gene end by 8 bases; junction bases not matched to a gene: 4. The CDR3 covers 15 residues.

The chain has TRBV28 and TRBJ1-2; D is uncertain. The CDR3 is 13 amino acids. Trimming took off 6 bases at V and 8 bases at J, with 16 bases between the two ends. CDR1 MDHEN and CDR2 SYDVKM come from the germline V gene. For the CDR3, the DNA is TGTGCCAGCAGCCCCCATGAGGCCCCCGGCTACACCTTC. Protein: CASSPHEAPGYTF.

CDR3 amino acids: CASSLPRGGWDTEAFF. CDR3 DNA: TGTGCCAGCAGCCTCCCCCGGGGGGGGTGGGACACTGAAGCTTTCTTT. V is TRBV7-9 and J is TRBJ1-1; maybe TRBD1 (5 bases). CDR1 SEHNR and CDR2 FQNEAQ come from the germline V gene (reference sequence). This CDR3 spans 16 amino acids. V was clipped by 5 bases and J by 3 bases, with 19 bases between them.

This clone has just a few counts. The rearrangement links TRBV14 to TRBJ2-3; D may be TRBD1 (5 bases). The germline V gene encodes CDR1 SGHDN and CDR2 FVKESK. Trimming removed 7 bases from V and 6 bases from J, with 11 bases in between. CDR3 length: 12 residues. The CDR3 DNA sequence: TGTGCCAGCAAGGGGCCCGGGGATACGCAGTATTTT. This codes for CASKGPGDTQYF.

The genes are TRBV5-1 and TRBJ2-5; D not resolved. V lost 3 bases to trimming and J lost 0 bases, with 3 bases between them. This CDR3 contains 12 residues. The germline gives CDR1 SGHRS, CDR2 YFSETQ. The CDR3 reads CASSYNQETQYF. The DNA of the CDR3 is TGCGCCAGCAGCTATAACCAAGAGACCCAGTACTTC.

In its sample, this clone was seen once. The chain uses TRBV28 and TRBJ2-7; a possible D gene is TRBD1 (5 bases). Germline CDR1 MDHEN, CDR2 SYDVKM. With 5 bases removed from V and 2 bases from J, the gap between germline ends came to 13 bases. The CDR3 has 14 amino acids. CDR3 amino acids: CASSPPGFPYEQYF. CDR3 sequence (DNA): TGTGCCAGCAGTCCGCCAGGGTTCCCCTACGAGCAGTACTTC.

There are a few counts of this clone. This chain joins TRBV7-9 and TRBJ1-1; a possible D gene is TRBD1 (6 bases). The CDR3 length is 14 residues. CDR1 and CDR2 from the germline V gene are SEHNR and FQNEAQ (reference sequence). V lost 5 bases and J 4 bases, leaving 14 bases between the germline ends. DNA of the CDR3: TGTGCCAGCAGCGCCAAGGCAGGGGTCACTGAAGCTTTCTTT. This translates into CASSAKAGVTEAFF.

The genes are TRBV5-1 and TRBJ1-5; D call uncertain. There are 14 residues in the CDR3. V was cut by 0 bases and J by 5 bases, with 9 bases left in between. Germline V CDR1 and CDR2: SGHRS, YFSETQ. The CDR3 spells CASSLDGLDQPQHF. CDR3 DNA: TGCGCCAGCAGCTTGGATGGGCTTGATCAGCCCCAGCATTTT.

As DNA, the CDR3 is TGTGCCAGCAGTAACCTTGGACTAGCGGCAGATACGCAGTATTTT. It yields the protein CASSNLGLAADTQYF. The chain employs TRBV6-5 and TRBJ2-3; 10 bases match TRBD2. This CDR3 contains 15 residues. With V trimmed by 5 bases and J by 4 bases, 6 bases remained unmatched. Germline V gene lookup returns CDR1 MNHEY and CDR2 SVGAGI.

J is TRBJ1-1 and V is TRBV7-8; 8 bases agree with TRBD1. CDR1 is SGHVS and CDR2 is FQNEAQ in the germline V gene. The CDR3 is 16 residues long. The ends lost 1 base at V and 1 base at J; junction bases unmatched: 5. The CDR3 DNA sequence: TGTGCCAGCAGCTTAGGATGGGACAGGTGGAACACTGAAGCTTTCTTT. The encoded protein is CASSLGWDRWNTEAFF.

The chain employs TRBV11-1 and TRBJ1-1; D might be TRBD1 (5 bases). Looked up from germline, CDR1 is SGHAT and CDR2 is FQDESV (reference sequence). V lost 5 bases and J lost 3, with 22 bases in between. CDR3 size: 17 residues. In DNA form, the CDR3 reads TGTGCCAGCAGCCCCCCCGGAGGCGCTTCGGGGGACACTGAAGCTTTCTTT. This codes for CASSPPGGASGDTEAFF.